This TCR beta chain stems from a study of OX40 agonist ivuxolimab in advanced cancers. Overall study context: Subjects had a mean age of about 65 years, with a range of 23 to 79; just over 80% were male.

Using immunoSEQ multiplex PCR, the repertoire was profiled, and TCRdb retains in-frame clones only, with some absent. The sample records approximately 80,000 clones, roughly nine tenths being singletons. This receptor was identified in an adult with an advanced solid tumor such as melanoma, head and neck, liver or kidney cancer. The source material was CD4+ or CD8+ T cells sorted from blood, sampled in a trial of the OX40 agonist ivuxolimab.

DNA of the CDR3: TGTGCCAGCAGTTTTGGACAGAGCACCAGTCAGCCCCAGCATTTT. It encodes CASSFGQSTSQPQHF. The chain recombines TRBV28 with TRBJ1-5, with TRBD1 as a possible D gene (6 bases). Trimming cost V 3 bases and J 6 bases, with 15 bases left between them. The germline V gene encodes CDR1 MDHEN and CDR2 SYDVKM. CDR3 length equals 15 residues.